A single sample is the source of the 18 T cell receptor beta chains below, sequenced in a study of tumor T cells in aggressive B-cell lymphoma. Repertoires were generated with immunoSEQ multiplex PCR, while TCRdb's copy carries only in-frame clones and drops some. The repertoire holds around 11,000 clones, with around 91% as singletons. Sequences were obtained from tumor tissue. All receptors come from an adult with diffuse large B cell lymphoma.

This chain uses TRBV6-6 with TRBJ1-1; the match to TRBD1 covers 7 bases. This CDR3 is 14 amino acids long. Unmatched junction bases numbered 7, after V lost 5 bases and J lost 4 bases. Germline V lookup: CDR1 MNHNY, CDR2 SVGAGI (reference sequence). In nucleotides, the CDR3 is TGTGCCAGCAGTAAGGGACAGTATTCCACTGAAGCTTTCTTT. Protein product: CASSKGQYSTEAFF.

V usage is TRBV6-5 and J usage is TRBJ1-5; D is unclear. With 8 bases removed from V and 3 bases from J, the gap between germline ends came to 14 bases. Per germline, CDR1 MNHEY and CDR2 SVGAGI. There are 14 residues in the CDR3. The CDR3 DNA sequence: TGTGCCAGCGGAGCGGGGAGAAACAATCAGCCCCAGCATTTT. Protein product: CASGAGRNNQPQHF.

The chain combines TRBV5-4 with TRBJ2-1; 8 nucleotides match TRBD2. Germline CDR1 reads SGHNT; CDR2 reads YYREEE (reference sequence). The CDR3 totals 14 residues. Germline trimming cut 2 bases from V and 7 bases from J; bases unmatched to any gene: 5. As DNA, the CDR3 is TGTGCCAGCAGCTTCCGGGGGGGGTCTAATGAGCAGTTCTTC. It translates to CASSFRGGSNEQFF. Looking up the rest from reference TRBV5-4 and TRBJ2-1 gives the full variable domain: ETGVTQSPTHLIKTRGQQVTLRCSSQSGHNTVSWYQQALGQGPQFIFQYYREEENGRGNFPPRFSGLQFPNYSSELNVNALELDDSALYLCASSFRGGSNEQFFGPGTRLTVL.

The chain has TRBV7-8 and TRBJ2-3; the D gene is possibly TRBD2 (6 bases). V lost 0 bases to trimming and J lost 4 bases, with 14 bases between them. The length of the CDR3 is 16 residues. Germline assignment: CDR1 SGHVS and CDR2 FQNEAQ. The CDR3 loop reads CASSLAGLTWADTQYF. CDR3 DNA: TGTGCCAGCAGCTTAGCAGGACTAACGTGGGCAGATACGCAGTATTTT.

The chain couples TRBV5-1 to TRBJ2-7, with D possibly being TRBD1 (5 bases). Trimming pared 1 base from V and 2 bases from J, leaving 7 bases between. Germline V gene lookup returns CDR1 SGHRS and CDR2 YFSETQ. The CDR3 consists of 13 residues. CDR3 loop: CASSLTRAYEQYF. Written as DNA, the CDR3 is TGCGCCAGCAGCTTGACCAGGGCCTACGAGCAGTACTTC.

J is TRBJ1-2 and V is TRBV4-1; D unclear. CDR1 MGHRA and CDR2 YSYEKL come from the germline V gene. This CDR3 spans 15 amino acids. The ends were cut back, 0 bases at V and 4 bases at J, with 12 bases in the middle. In DNA, the CDR3 is TGCGCCAGCAGCCAAGATTGGCAACAGCCCTATGGCTACACCTTC. Protein sequence: CASSQDWQQPYGYTF.

The genes are TRBV4-1 and TRBJ2-2; TRBD1 matches at 9 bases. The CDR3 runs to 15 residues. Trimming at V came to 4 bases and at J to 6 bases, leaving 6 bases not matched to a gene. CDR1 and CDR2 from the germline V gene are MGHRA and YSYEKL. The CDR3 DNA reads as TGCGCCAGCAGCCCAGGACAGGGGAGGTCCGGGGAGCTGTTTTTT. It is translated as CASSPGQGRSGELFF.

This rearrangement joins TRBV14 to TRBJ2-1, with 8 bases matching TRBD2. J lost 2 bases, V lost 5 bases, and 11 bases had no gene match. This CDR3 is 17 amino acids long. Germline CDR1 is SGHDN and CDR2 is FVKESK. The CDR3 region is CASSALAGRSTYNEQFF. The CDR3 nucleotides are TGTGCCAGCAGCGCGCTAGCGGGCCGCTCCACCTACAATGAGCAGTTCTTC.

V is TRBV2 and J is TRBJ2-5; maybe TRBD1 (9 bases). The end of the DNA is better explained by TRBJ2-7, so the J call may be wrong. The CDR3 is 15 amino acids. Per the germline V gene, CDR1 is SNHLY and CDR2 is FYNNEI. CDR3 sequence: CATGQGTGGIDEQYF. The CDR3 DNA sequence: TGTGCCACCGGACAGGGGACGGGAGGGATAGACGAGCAGTACTTC.

This chain joins TRBV4-2 and TRBJ1-4, with a weak D call TRBD1 (5 bases). Trimming pared 3 bases from V and 5 bases from J, leaving 16 bases between. The CDR3 loop spans 16 amino acids. Germline CDR1 LGHNA, CDR2 YNFKEQ. The CDR3 DNA is TGTGCCAGCAGCCAGGGCGCGGGACCCTTCAATGAAAAACTGTTTTTT. It is translated as CASSQGAGPFNEKLFF.

This clone appeared once. CDR3 sequence: CASSASYEQYF. CDR3 in DNA: TGTGCCAGCAGTGCTAGCTACGAGCAGTACTTC. The chain joins TRBV6-1 to TRBJ2-7; D gene uncertain. This CDR3 spans 11 amino acids. V dropped 4 bases and J dropped 3 bases, with 4 bases sitting between them. Germline-derived CDR1 and CDR2 are MNHNS and SASEGT.

This clone was recorded once. The rearrangement joins TRBV5-1 to TRBJ2-5, with 9 positions matching TRBD1. Germline V gene lookup returns CDR1 SGHRS and CDR2 YFSETQ. V gave up 4 bases and J gave up 5 bases; unmatched junction bases: 6. The CDR3 consists of 14 residues. CDR3 amino acids: CASSPGGTGETQYF. CDR3 DNA sequence: TGCGCCAGCAGCCCAGGGGGGACAGGGGAGACCCAGTACTTC.

The chain is built from TRBV6-5 and TRBJ1-1; possibly TRBD1 for D (5 bases). Trimming took off 6 bases at V and 2 bases at J, with 10 bases between the two ends. The CDR3 has 13 residues. The germline CDR1 and CDR2 sequences are MNHEY and SVGAGI. The CDR3 loop reads CASSRQGNTEAFF. For the CDR3, the DNA is TGTGCCAGCAGCCGGCAGGGAAACACTGAAGCTTTCTTT.

The chain is built from TRBV7-8 and TRBJ1-1; D ambiguous. Germline assignment: CDR1 SGHVS and CDR2 FQNEAQ. V was trimmed by 4 bases and J by 1 base, leaving 19 bases between them. CDR3 size: 17 residues. The CDR3 sequence is CASSSTGNGHKNTEAFF. As DNA, the CDR3 is TGTGCCAGCAGCTCAACCGGGAACGGCCATAAGAACACTGAAGCTTTCTTT.

The chain is built from TRBV5-1 and TRBJ2-3; 14 bases fit TRBD2. The CDR3 sequence is 20 residues long. Germline CDR1 and CDR2: SGHRS and YFSETQ. V trimming: 0 bases; J trimming: 0 bases; junction bases outside the gene matches: 9. The CDR3 protein is CASSLARAGLAGGSTDTQYF. In DNA, the CDR3 is TGCGCCAGCAGCTTGGCCCGGGCCGGACTAGCGGGAGGTAGCACAGATACGCAGTATTTT.

This clone was detected only once. The chain employs TRBV6-1 and TRBJ2-3; D remains ambiguous. Germline V lookup: CDR1 MNHNS, CDR2 SASEGT. The CDR3 consists of 13 residues. The V gene lost 2 bases and the J gene lost 2 bases, with 5 bases spanning the gap. CDR3 residues: CASSEYLTDTQYF. DNA of the CDR3: TGTGCCAGCAGTGAATATCTCACAGATACGCAGTATTTT.

The CDR3 nucleotides are TGTGCCAGCAGCTCCCTTTCGGCCTACGAGCAGTACTTC. It translates to CASSSLSAYEQYF. V usage is TRBV11-2 and J usage is TRBJ2-7; D gene ambiguous. V was clipped by 4 bases and J by 2 bases, with 9 bases between them. The CDR3 is 13 amino acids. Germline V lookup: CDR1 SGHAT, CDR2 FQNNGV.

This clone was detected once. The chain couples TRBV2 to TRBJ2-7; weak D call: TRBD2 (5 bases). The germline gives CDR1 SNHLY, CDR2 FYNNEI. The V and J ends lost 6 bases and 5 bases respectively, with 20 bases between them. The CDR3 runs to 15 residues. The CDR3, as DNA: TGTGCCAGCAGGACACTAGGGCTTCAGTTTAACGAGCAGTACTTC. This encodes CASRTLGLQFNEQYF.